Listed below are T cell receptor beta chains from one sample, sequenced in a study of regulatory T cells in long-lasting Graves disease. TCRdb reprocessed the multiplex PCR reads via MiXCR and lists one record per CDR3 protein. Here the sample spans approximately 540,000 distinct CDR3 sequences, about 12% being singletons. These data were likewise used in another study, on T cells in Graves' hyperthyroidism and ophthalmopathy.

Sequenced material: peripheral blood mononuclear cells (PBMCs), taken at new diagnosis, from a patient treated with antithyroid drugs. The receptors come from a young woman with Graves disease. CDR3s include the opening cysteine and the closing phenylalanine or tryptophan.

V gene	J gene	CDR3 protein
TRBV7-8	TRBJ1-3	CASSLGFAGGSNTIYF
TRBV5-1	TRBJ2-5	CASEAGTLLRETQYF
TRBV4-3	TRBJ2-1	CASSQGGGTLNNEQFF
TRBV5-6	TRBJ2-1	CASSRGTSGSLVHEQFF
TRBV6-2/TRBV6-3	TRBJ1-1	CASSYSTNHPGTEAFF
TRBV19	TRBJ1-5	CASSIEWGGQPQHF
TRBV29-1	TRBJ1-4	CSVGTPLGEANEKLFF
TRBV6-1	TRBJ1-3	CATQGDNRYLSGNTIYF
TRBV19	TRBJ1-2	CASSIVVGNGYTF
TRBV9	TRBJ1-3	CASSVGHGGNTIYF
TRBV5-1	TRBJ2-2	CASSHSGSSNTGELFF
TRBV9	TRBJ2-7	CASSVAGAAGGTYEQYF
TRBV24-1	TRBJ2-2	CATSDFTGFTGELFF
TRBV15	TRBJ2-7	CATSTRTGRTYEQYF
TRBV6-1	TRBJ1-5	CASHKYTGDQPQHF
TRBV7-8	TRBJ1-5	CASSLARDRGVQPQHF
TRBV6-5	TRBJ2-7	CASSYSKLGEQYF
TRBV3-1	TRBJ1-1	CASSLSDSMNTEAFF
TRBV11-2	TRBJ1-1	CASSLVWGFDSTEAFF
TRBV2	TRBJ2-7	CASSPRTTSYEQYF
TRBV9	TRBJ2-7	CASSVDSTGERSYEQYF
TRBV14	TRBJ2-2	CASSQVGGETGELFF
TRBV19	TRBJ2-1	CASSYIGTGPQGEQFF
TRBV5-1	TRBJ1-2	CASSLGGGNYGYTF
TRBV12-5	TRBJ2-3	CASGLDGTNLGDTQYF
TRBV19	TRBJ2-1	CASTSGRRYNEQFF
TRBV7-2	TRBJ2-3	CASSPTSGTSSTDTQYF
TRBV19	TRBJ2-2	CASSPVTSGLGDTGELFF
TRBV3-1	TRBJ2-5	CASSLRDTKEETQYF
TRBV11-2	TRBJ1-2	CASSLVVPAYGYTF
TRBV13	TRBJ2-4	CASSLNRDENIQYF
TRBV12-3/TRBV12-4	TRBJ2-3	CASSLTGLSLNTQYF
TRBV4-1	TRBJ2-2	CASSQDPPGGHTGELFF
TRBV19	TRBJ1-4	CASSIGAQTEKLFF
TRBV10-3	TRBJ2-7	CASGDGEQYF
TRBV10-3	TRBJ1-1	CAISGQGGYTEAFF
TRBV2	TRBJ2-1	CASGTTSYNEQFF
TRBV5-1	TRBJ2-4	CASSWGLAQDIQYF
TRBV2	TRBJ2-1	CASSFVSSYNEQFF
TRBV6-1	TRBJ2-1	CASRSNRGPYNEQFF